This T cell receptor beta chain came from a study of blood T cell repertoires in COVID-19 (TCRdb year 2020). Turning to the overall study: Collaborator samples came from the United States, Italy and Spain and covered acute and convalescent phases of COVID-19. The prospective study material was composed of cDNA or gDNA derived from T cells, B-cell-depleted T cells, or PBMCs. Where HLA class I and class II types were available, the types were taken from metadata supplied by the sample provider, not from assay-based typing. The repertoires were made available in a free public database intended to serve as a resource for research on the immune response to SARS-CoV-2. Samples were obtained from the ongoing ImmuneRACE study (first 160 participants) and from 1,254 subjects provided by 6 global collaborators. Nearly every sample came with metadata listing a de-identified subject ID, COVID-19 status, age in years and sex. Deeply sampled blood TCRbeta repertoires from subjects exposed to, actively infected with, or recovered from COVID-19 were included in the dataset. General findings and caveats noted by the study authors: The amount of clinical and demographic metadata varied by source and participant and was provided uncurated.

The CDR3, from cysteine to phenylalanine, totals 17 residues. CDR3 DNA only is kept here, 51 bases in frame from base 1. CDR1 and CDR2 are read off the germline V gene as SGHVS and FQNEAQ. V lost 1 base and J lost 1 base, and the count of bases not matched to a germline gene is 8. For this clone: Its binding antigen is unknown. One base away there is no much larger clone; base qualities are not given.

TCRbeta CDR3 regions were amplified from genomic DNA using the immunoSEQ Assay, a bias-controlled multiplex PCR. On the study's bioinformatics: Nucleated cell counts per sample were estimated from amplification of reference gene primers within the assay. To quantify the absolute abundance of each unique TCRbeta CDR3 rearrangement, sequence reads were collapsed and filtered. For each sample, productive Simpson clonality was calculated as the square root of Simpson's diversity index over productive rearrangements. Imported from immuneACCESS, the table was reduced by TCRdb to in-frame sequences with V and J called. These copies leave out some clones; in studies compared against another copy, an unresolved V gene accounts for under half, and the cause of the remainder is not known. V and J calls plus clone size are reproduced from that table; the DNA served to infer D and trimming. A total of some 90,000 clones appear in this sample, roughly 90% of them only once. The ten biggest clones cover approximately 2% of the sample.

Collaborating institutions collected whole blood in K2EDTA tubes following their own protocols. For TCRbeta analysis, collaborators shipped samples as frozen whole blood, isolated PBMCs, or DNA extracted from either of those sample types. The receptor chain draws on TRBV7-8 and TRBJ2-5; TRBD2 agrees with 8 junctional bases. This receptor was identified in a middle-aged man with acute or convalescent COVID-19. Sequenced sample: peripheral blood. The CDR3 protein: CASSLDRGGRTQETQYF. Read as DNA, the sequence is TGTGCCAGCAGCTTAGATCGGGGGGGTCGGACCCAAGAGACCCAGTACTTC.